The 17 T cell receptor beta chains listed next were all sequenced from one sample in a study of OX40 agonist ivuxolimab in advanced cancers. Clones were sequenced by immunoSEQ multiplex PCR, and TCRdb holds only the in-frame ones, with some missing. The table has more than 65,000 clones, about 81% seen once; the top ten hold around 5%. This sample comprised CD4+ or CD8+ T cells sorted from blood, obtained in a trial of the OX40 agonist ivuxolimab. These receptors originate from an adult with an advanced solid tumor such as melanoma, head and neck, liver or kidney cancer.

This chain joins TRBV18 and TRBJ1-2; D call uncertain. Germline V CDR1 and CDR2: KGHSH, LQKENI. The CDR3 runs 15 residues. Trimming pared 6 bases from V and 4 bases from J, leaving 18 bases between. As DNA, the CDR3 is TGTGCCAGCTCCATGGACCTCCAAGAGGGCTATGGCTACACCTTC. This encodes CASSMDLQEGYGYTF.

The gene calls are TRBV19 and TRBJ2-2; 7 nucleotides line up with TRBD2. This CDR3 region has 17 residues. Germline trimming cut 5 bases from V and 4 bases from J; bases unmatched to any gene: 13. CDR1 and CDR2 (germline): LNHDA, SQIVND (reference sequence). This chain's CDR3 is CASSAPVGTTPTGELFF. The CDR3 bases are TGTGCCAGTAGTGCCCCGGTAGGGACTACGCCCACCGGGGAGCTGTTTTTT.

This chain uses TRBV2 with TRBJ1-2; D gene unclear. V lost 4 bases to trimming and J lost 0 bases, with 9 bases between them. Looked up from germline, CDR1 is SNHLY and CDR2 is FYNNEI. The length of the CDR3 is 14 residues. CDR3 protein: CASSGPSSNYGYTF. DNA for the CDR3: TGTGCCAGCAGTGGTCCGAGTTCTAACTATGGCTACACCTTC.

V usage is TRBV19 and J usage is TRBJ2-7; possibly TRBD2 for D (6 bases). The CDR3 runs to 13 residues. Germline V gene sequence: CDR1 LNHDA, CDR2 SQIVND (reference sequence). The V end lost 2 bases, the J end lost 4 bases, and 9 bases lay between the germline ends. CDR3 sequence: CASSIIGGYEQYF. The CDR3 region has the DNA TGTGCCAGTAGTATAATCGGGGGTTACGAGCAGTACTTC.

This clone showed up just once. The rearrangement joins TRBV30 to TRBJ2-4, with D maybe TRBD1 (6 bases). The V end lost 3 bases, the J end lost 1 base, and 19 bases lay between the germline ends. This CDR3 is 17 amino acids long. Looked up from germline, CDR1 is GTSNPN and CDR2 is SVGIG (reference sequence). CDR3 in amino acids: CAWRPPGHQGAKNIQYF. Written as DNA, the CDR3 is TGTGCCTGGAGGCCACCGGGACACCAAGGGGCCAAAAACATTCAGTACTTC.

CDR3 DNA sequence: TGTGCCAGCAGCTTCGGGCCGCAAAACGAGCAGTACTTC. This sequence encodes CASSFGPQNEQYF. The chain recombines TRBV7-8 with TRBJ2-5; D is uncertain. The DNA end lines up better with TRBJ2-7; the J call may be wrong. CDR1 and CDR2 (germline): SGHVS, FQNEAQ. The CDR3 totals 13 residues.

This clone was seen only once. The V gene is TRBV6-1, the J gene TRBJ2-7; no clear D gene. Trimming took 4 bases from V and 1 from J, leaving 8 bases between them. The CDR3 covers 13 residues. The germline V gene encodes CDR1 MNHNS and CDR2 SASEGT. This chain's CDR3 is CASSVERSYEQYF. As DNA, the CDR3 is TGTGCCAGCAGTGTAGAGCGATCCTACGAGCAGTACTTC.

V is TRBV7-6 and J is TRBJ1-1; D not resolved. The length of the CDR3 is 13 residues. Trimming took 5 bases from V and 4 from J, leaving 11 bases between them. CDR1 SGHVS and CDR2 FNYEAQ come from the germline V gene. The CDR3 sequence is CASSPTLSTEAFF. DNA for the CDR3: TGTGCCAGCAGCCCTACCTTGTCCACTGAAGCTTTCTTT.

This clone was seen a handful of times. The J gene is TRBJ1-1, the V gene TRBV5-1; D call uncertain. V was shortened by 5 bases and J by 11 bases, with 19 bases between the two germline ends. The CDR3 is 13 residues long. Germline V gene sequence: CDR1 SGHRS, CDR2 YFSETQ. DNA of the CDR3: TGCGCCAGCAGACCGGAGGGCAGGTCCAAGGCTTTCTTT. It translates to CASRPEGRSKAFF.

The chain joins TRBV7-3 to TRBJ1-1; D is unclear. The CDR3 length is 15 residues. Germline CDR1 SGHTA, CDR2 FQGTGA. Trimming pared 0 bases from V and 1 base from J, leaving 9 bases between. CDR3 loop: CASSLTGLGNTEAFF. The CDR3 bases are TGTGCCAGCAGCTTAACGGGTCTCGGGAACACTGAAGCTTTCTTT.

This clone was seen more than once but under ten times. In DNA form, the CDR3 reads TGTGCCAGCAGCGCAGATATAGCCAAAAACATTCAGTACTTC. Encoded protein: CASSADIAKNIQYF. The chain uses TRBV11-2 and TRBJ2-4; D ambiguous. V shed 5 bases and J shed 0 bases, with 8 bases lying between them. In germline, CDR1 is SGHAT, CDR2 FQNNGV. CDR3 size: 14 residues.

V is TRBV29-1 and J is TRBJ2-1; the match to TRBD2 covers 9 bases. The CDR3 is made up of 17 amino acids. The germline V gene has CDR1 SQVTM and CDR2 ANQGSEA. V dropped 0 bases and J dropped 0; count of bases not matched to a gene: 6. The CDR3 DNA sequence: TGCAGCGTTGAAGATCAGGTTAGCGGGAGCTCCTACAATGAGCAGTTCTTC. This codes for CSVEDQVSGSSYNEQFF.

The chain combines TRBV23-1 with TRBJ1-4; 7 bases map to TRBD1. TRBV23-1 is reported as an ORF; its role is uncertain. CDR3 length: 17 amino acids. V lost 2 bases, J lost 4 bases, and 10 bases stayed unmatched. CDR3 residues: CASSQRGRQGRNEKLFF. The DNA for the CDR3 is TGCGCCAGCAGTCAACGGGGACGACAGGGACGTAATGAAAAACTGTTTTTT.

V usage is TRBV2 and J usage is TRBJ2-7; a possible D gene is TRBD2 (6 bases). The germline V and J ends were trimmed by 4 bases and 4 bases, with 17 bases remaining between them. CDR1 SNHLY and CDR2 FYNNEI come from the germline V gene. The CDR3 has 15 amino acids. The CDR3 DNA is TGTGCCAGCAGTGGTGGAGGGAGTATGAGTTACGAGCAGTACTTC. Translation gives CASSGGGSMSYEQYF. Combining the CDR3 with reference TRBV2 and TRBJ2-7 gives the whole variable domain EPEVTQTPSHQVTQMGQEVILRCVPISNHLYFYWYRQILGQKVEFLVSFYNNEISEKSEIFDDQFSVERPDGSNFTLKIRSTKLEDSAMYFCASSGGGSMSYEQYFGPGTRLTVT.

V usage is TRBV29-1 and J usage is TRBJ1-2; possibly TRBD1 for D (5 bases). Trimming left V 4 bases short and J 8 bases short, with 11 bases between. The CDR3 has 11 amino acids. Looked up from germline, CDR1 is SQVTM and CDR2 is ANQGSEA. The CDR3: CSVGTTLGYTF. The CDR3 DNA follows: TGCAGCGTTGGGACAACCCTAGGCTACACCTTC.

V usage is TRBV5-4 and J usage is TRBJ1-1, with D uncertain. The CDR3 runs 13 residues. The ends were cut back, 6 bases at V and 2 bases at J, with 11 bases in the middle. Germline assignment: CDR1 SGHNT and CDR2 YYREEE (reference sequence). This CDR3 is CASTPPGNTEAFF. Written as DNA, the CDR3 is TGTGCCAGCACCCCCCCTGGAAACACTGAAGCTTTCTTT.

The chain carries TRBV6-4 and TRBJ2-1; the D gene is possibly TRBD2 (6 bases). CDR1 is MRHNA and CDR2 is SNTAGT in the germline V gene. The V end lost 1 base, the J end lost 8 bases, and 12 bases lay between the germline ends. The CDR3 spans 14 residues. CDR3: CASSDFSSGDEQFF. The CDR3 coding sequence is TGTGCCAGCAGTGACTTCAGTTCGGGAGATGAGCAGTTCTTC.